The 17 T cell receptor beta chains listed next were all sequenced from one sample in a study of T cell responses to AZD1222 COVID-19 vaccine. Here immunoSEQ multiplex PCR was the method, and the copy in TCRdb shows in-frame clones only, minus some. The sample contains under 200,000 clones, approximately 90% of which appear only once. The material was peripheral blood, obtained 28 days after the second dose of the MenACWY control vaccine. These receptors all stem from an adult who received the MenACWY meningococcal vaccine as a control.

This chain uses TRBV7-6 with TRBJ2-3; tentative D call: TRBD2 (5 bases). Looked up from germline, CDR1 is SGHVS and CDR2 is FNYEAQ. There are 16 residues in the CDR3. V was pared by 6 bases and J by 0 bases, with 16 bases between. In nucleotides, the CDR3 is TGTGCCAGCAGGTATAAAGGACTTTTGAGCACAGATACGCAGTATTTT. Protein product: CASRYKGLLSTDTQYF.

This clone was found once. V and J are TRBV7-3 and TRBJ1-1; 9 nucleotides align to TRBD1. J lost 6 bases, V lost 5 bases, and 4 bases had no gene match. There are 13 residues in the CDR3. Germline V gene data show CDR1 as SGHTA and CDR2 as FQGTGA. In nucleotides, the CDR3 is TGTGCCAGCAGCGTGGACAGGGGCGCTGAAGCTTTCTTT. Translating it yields CASSVDRGAEAFF.

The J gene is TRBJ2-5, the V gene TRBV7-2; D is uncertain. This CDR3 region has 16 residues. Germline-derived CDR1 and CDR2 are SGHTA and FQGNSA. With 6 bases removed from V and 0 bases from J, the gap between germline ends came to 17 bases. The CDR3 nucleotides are TGTGCCAGCAGGCGTCAGCCCCTGGGCAACCAAGAGACCCAGTACTTC. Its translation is CASRRQPLGNQETQYF.

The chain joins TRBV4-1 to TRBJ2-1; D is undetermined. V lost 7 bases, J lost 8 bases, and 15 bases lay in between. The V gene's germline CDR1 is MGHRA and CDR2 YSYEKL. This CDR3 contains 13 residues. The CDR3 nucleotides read TGCGCCAGCACCAAGACCATGGCGGATGAGCAGTTCTTC. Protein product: CASTKTMADEQFF.

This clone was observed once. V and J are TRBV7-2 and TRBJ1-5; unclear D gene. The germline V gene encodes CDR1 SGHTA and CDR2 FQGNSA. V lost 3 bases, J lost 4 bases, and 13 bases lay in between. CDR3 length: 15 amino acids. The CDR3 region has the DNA TGTGCCAGCAGCTTGAGGCGGGAGCCAAATCAGCCCCAGCATTTT. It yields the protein CASSLRREPNQPQHF.

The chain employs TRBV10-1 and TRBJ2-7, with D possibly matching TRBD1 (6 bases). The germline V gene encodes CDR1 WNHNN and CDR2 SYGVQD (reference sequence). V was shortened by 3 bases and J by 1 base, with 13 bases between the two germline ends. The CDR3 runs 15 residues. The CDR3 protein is CASSDQGTQSYEQYF. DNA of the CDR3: TGCGCCAGCAGTGATCAGGGGACCCAATCCTACGAGCAGTACTTC.

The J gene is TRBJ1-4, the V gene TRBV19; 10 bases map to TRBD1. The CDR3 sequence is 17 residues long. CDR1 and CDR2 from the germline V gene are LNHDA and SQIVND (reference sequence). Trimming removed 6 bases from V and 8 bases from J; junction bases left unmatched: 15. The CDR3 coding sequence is TGTGCCAGTAGCTCATTGAGACAGGGGGCTAAGGGCGAAAAACTGTTTTTT. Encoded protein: CASSSLRQGAKGEKLFF.

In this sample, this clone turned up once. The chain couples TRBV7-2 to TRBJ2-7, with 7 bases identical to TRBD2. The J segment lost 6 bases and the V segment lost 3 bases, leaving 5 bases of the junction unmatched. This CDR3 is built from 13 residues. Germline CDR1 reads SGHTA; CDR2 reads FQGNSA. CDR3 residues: CASSFGTTSEQYF. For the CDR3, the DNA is TGTGCCAGCAGCTTTGGGACTACCAGCGAGCAGTACTTC.

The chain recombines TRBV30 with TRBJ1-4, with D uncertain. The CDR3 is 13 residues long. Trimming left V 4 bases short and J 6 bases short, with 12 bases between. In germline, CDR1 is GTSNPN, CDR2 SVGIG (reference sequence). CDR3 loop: CAWTNSGHEKLFF. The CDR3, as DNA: TGTGCCTGGACCAACTCAGGACATGAAAAACTGTTTTTT. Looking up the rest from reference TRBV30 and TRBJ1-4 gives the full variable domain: SQTIHQWPATLVQPVGSPLSLECTVEGTSNPNLYWYRQAAGRGLQLLFYSVGIGQISSEVPQNLSASRPQDRQFILSSKKLLLSDSGFYLCAWTNSGHEKLFFGSGTQLSVL.

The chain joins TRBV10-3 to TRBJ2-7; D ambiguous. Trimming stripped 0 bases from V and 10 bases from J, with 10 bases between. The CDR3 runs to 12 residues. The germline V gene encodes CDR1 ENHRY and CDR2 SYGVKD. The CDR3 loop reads CAISESEREQYF. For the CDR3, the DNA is TGTGCCATCAGTGAGTCGGAAAGGGAACAGTACTTC.

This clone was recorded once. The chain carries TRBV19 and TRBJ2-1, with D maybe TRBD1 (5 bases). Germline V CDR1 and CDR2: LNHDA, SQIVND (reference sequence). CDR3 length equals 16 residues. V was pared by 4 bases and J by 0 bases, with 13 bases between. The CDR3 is CASSKMTASSYNEQFF. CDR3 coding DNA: TGTGCCAGTAGTAAGATGACAGCAAGCTCCTACAATGAGCAGTTCTTC. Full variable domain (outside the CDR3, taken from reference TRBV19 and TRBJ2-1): DGGITQSPKYLFRKEGQNVTLSCEQNLNHDAMYWYRQDPGQGLRLIYYSQIVNDFQKGDIAEGYSVSREKKESFPLTVTSAQKNPTAFYLCASSKMTASSYNEQFFGPGTRLTVL.

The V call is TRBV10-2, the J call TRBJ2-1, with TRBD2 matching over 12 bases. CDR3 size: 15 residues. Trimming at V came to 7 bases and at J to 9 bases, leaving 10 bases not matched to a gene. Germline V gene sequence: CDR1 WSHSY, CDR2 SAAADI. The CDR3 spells CASKGLAGGPVEQFF. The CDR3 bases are TGCGCCAGCAAAGGGCTAGCGGGAGGGCCGGTTGAGCAGTTCTTC.

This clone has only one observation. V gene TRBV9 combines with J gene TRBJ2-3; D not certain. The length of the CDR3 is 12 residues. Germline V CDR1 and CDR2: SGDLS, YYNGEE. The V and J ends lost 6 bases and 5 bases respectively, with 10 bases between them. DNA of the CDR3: TGTGCCAGCACCGCTCTAGGAGATACGCAGTATTTT. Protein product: CASTALGDTQYF.

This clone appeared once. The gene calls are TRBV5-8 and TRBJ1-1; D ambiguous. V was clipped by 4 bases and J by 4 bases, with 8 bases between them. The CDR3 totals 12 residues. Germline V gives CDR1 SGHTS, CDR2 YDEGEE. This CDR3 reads CASSPEFTEAFF. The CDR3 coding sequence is TGTGCCAGCAGCCCCGAATTCACTGAAGCTTTCTTT.

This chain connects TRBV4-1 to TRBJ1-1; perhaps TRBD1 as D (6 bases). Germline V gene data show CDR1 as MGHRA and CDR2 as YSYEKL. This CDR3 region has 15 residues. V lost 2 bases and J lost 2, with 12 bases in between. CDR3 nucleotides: TGCGCCAGCAGCCAACATACAGGGTTCAACACTGAAGCTTTCTTT. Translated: CASSQHTGFNTEAFF.

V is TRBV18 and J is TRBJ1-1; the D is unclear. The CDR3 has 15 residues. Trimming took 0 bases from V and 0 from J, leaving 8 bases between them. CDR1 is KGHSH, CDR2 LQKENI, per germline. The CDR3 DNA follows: TGTGCCAGCTCACCACCGGACCGTATGAACACTGAAGCTTTCTTT. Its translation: CASSPPDRMNTEAFF. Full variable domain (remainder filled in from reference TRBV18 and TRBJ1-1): NAGVMQNPRHLVRRRGQEARLRCSPMKGHSHVYWYRQLPEEGLKFMVYLQKENIIDESGMPKERFSAEFPKEGPSILRIQQVVRGDSAAYFCASSPPDRMNTEAFFGQGTRLTVV.

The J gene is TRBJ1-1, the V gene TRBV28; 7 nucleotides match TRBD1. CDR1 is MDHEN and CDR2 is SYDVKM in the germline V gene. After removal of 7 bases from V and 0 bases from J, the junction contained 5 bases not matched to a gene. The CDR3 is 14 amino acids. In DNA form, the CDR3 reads TGTGCCAGCAAAGGGGGACAGATGAACACTGAAGCTTTCTTT. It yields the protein CASKGGQMNTEAFF.